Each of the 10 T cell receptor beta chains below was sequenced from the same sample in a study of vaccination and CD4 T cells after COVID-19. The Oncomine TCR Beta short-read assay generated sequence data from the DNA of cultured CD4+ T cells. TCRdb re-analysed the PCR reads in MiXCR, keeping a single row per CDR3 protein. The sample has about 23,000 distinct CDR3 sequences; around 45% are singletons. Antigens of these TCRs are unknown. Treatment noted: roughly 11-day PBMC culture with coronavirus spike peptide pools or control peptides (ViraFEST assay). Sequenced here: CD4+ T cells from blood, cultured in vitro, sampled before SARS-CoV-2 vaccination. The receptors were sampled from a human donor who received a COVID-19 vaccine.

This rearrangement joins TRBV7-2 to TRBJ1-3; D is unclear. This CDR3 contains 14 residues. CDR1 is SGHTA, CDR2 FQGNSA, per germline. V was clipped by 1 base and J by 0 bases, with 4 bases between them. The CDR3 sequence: CASSLDHSGNTIYF. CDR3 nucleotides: TGTGCCAGCAGCTTAGACCACTCTGGAAACACCATATATTTT.

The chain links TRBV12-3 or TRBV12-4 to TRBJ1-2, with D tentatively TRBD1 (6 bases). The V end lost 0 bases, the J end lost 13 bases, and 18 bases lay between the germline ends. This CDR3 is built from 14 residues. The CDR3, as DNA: TGTGCCAGCAGTTTAGCGGGGGGCAGTCCTGGGGGCACCTTC. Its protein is CASSLAGGSPGGTF.

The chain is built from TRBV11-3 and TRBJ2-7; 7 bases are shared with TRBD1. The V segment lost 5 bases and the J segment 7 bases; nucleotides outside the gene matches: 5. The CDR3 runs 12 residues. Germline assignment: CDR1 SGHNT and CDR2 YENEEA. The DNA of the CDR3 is TGTGCCAGCAGCAGACAGGGAAGGGAGCAGTACTTC. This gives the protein CASSRQGREQYF.

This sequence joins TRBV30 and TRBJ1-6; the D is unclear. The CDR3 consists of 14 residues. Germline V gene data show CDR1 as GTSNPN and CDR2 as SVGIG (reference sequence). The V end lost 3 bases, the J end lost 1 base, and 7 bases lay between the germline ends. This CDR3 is CAWSPGSYNSPLHF. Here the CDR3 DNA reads TGTGCCTGGAGCCCAGGTTCCTATAATTCACCCCTCCACTTT.

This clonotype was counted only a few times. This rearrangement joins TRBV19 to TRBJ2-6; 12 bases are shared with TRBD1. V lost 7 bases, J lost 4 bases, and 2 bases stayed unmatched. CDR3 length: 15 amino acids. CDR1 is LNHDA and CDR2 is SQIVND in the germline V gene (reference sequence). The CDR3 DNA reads TGTGCCAGTACGGGACAGGGGGCCGGGGCCAACGTCCTGACTTTC. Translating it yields CASTGQGAGANVLTF. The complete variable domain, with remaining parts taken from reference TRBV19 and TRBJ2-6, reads DGGITQSPKYLFRKEGQNVTLSCEQNLNHDAMYWYRQDPGQGLRLIYYSQIVNDFQKGDIAEGYSVSREKKESFPLTVTSAQKNPTAFYLCASTGQGAGANVLTFGAGSRLTVL.

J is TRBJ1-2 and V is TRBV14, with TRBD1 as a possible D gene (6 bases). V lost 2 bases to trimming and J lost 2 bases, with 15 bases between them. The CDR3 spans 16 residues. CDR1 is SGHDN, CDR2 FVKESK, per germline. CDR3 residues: CASSQYPGASNYGYTF. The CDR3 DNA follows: TGTGCCAGCAGCCAATACCCGGGGGCATCCAACTATGGCTACACCTTC.

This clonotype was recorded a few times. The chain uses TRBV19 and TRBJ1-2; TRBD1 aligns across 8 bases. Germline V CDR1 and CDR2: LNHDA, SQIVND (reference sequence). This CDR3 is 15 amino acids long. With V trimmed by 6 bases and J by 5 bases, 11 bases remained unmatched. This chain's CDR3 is CASSKDRGERYGYTF. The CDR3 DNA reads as TGTGCCAGTAGCAAAGACAGGGGTGAGAGGTATGGCTACACCTTC.

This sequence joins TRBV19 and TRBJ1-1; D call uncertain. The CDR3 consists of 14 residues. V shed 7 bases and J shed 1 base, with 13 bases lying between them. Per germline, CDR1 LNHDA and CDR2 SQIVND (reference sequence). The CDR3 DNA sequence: TGTGCCAGTACCCCCCCTACAGAGAACACTGAAGCTTTCTTT. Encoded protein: CASTPPTENTEAFF.

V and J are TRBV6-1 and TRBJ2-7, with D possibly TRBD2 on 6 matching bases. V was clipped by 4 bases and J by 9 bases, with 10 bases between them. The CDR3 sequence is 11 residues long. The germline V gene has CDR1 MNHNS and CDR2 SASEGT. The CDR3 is CASSGAGWQYF. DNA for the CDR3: TGTGCCAGCAGTGGGGCGGGGTGGCAGTACTTC.

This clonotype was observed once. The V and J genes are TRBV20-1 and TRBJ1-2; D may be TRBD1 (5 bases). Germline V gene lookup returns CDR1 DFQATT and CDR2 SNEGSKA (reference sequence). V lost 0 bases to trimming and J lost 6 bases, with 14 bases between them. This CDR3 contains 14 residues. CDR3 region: CSARDSGGPDGYTF. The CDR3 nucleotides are TGCAGTGCTAGAGATTCGGGGGGTCCGGATGGCTACACCTTC.